Listed here are 25 T cell receptor beta chains from one sample, sequenced in a study of blood T cell repertoires in COVID-19 (dated by TCRdb to 2020 to 2022). Libraries came from the immunoSEQ multiplex PCR assay. Sourced from immuneACCESS, this table was stored by TCRdb with only in-frame sequences that have V and J called. A share of the clones is absent; for the studies checked, an unresolved V gene accounts for under half, and the remainder has no known explanation. In all, the sample holds 90,000 to 130,000 clones, and 60% to 80% of those were seen once. Under 20% of the sample rests with the top ten. The sample taken for sequencing was peripheral blood. These receptors originate from a woman over 75 with active or convalescent COVID-19.

This sequence joins TRBV10-3 and TRBJ2-5; 8 nucleotides match TRBD2. The CDR3 is made up of 20 amino acids. Germline loops: CDR1 ENHRY, CDR2 SYGVKD. V lost 0 bases to trimming and J lost 2 bases; unmatched junction nucleotides: 17. The CDR3 DNA is TGTGCCATCAGTGAGTCGGTTAGCGGGATATTCCAAGGAGAACAAGAGACCCAGTACTTC. This gives the protein CAISESVSGIFQGEQETQYF.

The chain employs TRBV5-1 and TRBJ1-2; TRBD1 agrees at 9 bases. The V gene end was trimmed by 2 bases and the J gene end by 6 bases; junction bases not matched to a gene: 2. Germline V CDR1 and CDR2: SGHRS, YFSETQ. The CDR3 extends over 13 amino acids. The CDR3 sequence is CASSLQGADGYTF. The CDR3 nucleotides read TGCGCCAGCAGCTTACAGGGGGCAGATGGCTACACCTTC.

The chain couples TRBV3-1 (or the pseudogene TRBV3-2) to TRBJ1-5; D possibly corresponds to TRBD1 (6 bases). This CDR3 region has 16 residues. Trimming took 1 base from V and 6 from J, leaving 16 bases between them. Germline V gene data show CDR1 as LGHDT and CDR2 as YNNKEL (reference sequence). This chain's CDR3 is CASSQGIQGLGQPQHF. The CDR3 bases are TGTGCCAGCAGCCAAGGGATACAGGGTTTGGGTCAGCCCCAGCATTTT.

V is TRBV7-3 and J is TRBJ2-1, with D tentatively TRBD2 (6 bases). There are 15 residues in the CDR3. In germline, CDR1 is SGHTA, CDR2 FQGTGA. V gave up 1 base and J gave up 7 bases, with 14 bases separating them. The CDR3 loop reads CASSLMSGSGNEQFF. Here the CDR3 DNA reads TGTGCCAGCAGCTTAATGAGCGGGTCAGGTAATGAGCAGTTCTTC. The whole variable domain, remainder taken from reference TRBV7-3 and TRBJ2-1, is GAGVSQTPSNKVTEKGKYVELRCDPISGHTALYWYRQSLGQGPEFLIYFQGTGAADDSGLPNDRFFAVRPEGSVSTLKIQRTERGDSAVYLCASSLMSGSGNEQFFGPGTRLTVL.

This clone was counted between two and nine times. The rearrangement uses TRBV7-9 and TRBJ1-2; 8 bases agree with TRBD1. CDR3 length equals 16 residues. After removal of 5 bases from V and 7 bases from J, the junction contained 15 bases not matched to a gene. CDR1 SEHNR and CDR2 FQNEAQ come from the germline V gene (reference sequence). For the CDR3, the DNA is TGTGCCAGCAGCCCCAGGGACAGGATGATGGAGATTGGCTACACCTTC. Translated: CASSPRDRMMEIGYTF.

The J gene is TRBJ2-1, the V gene TRBV27; D not certain. In germline, CDR1 is MNHEY, CDR2 SMNVEV (reference sequence). V gave up 6 bases and J gave up 5 bases, with 14 bases separating them. The CDR3 is 14 amino acids. The CDR3 DNA follows: TGTGCCAGCAGGGTTCGGTACGGTGACAATGAGCAGTTCTTC. It codes for CASRVRYGDNEQFF.

The chain combines TRBV18 with TRBJ2-4; 15 bases align to TRBD2. V trimming: 3 bases; J trimming: 8 bases; junction bases outside the gene matches: 2. This CDR3 contains 15 residues. Looked up from germline, CDR1 is KGHSH and CDR2 is LQKENI. CDR3 sequence: CASSPGTSGRHIQYF. Here the CDR3 DNA reads TGTGCCAGCTCACCTGGGACTAGCGGGAGGCACATTCAGTACTTC.

This rearrangement joins TRBV2 to TRBJ1-6; TRBD1 agrees at 7 bases. CDR1 and CDR2 (germline): SNHLY, FYNNEI. There are 14 residues in the CDR3. V was pared by 6 bases and J by 10 bases, with 9 bases of the junction left unmatched. The CDR3 sequence: CASRIETGQSPLHF. CDR3 nucleotides: TGTGCCAGCAGAATCGAGACAGGGCAGTCACCCCTCCACTTT.

V usage is TRBV5-1 and J usage is TRBJ2-3, with 13 bases matching TRBD2. This CDR3 comprises 15 residues. The ends lost 4 bases at V and 7 bases at J; junction bases unmatched: 6. Germline lookup yields CDR1 SGHRS and CDR2 YFSETQ. CDR3 coding DNA: TGCGCCAGCAGCGCCGGACTAGCGGGAGTGTATACGCAGTATTTT. As protein: CASSAGLAGVYTQYF.

The chain combines TRBV19 with TRBJ1-1, with TRBD1 matching over 10 bases. V dropped 5 bases and J dropped 2; count of bases not matched to a gene: 5. The CDR3 spans 15 residues. The germline V gene has CDR1 LNHDA and CDR2 SQIVND (reference sequence). CDR3 nucleotides: TGTGCCAGTAGTCGACAGGGGGCAGTTAACACTGAAGCTTTCTTT. This sequence encodes CASSRQGAVNTEAFF.

This clone was seen a handful of times. This chain connects TRBV5-6 to TRBJ2-7, with TRBD1 matching over 10 bases. Germline V gene lookup returns CDR1 SGHDT and CDR2 YYEEEE. The CDR3 sequence is 14 residues long. The junction had 7 bases not matched to a gene; V was cut back by 4 bases and J by 6 bases. In nucleotides, the CDR3 is TGTGCCAGCAGCCCCGGGACAGGGGTAGGCGAGCAGTACTTC. Translating it yields CASSPGTGVGEQYF.

The chain recombines TRBV5-1 with TRBJ2-7; no definite D call. Trimming removed 0 bases from V and 6 bases from J, with 13 bases in between. Germline CDR1 and CDR2: SGHRS and YFSETQ. The CDR3 spans 14 residues. The CDR3 DNA reads as TGCGCCAGCAGCTTGGACAGACCATCTGGCGAGCAGTACTTC. Amino acids: CASSLDRPSGEQYF.

As DNA, the CDR3 is TGTGCCAGCAGCCAAGGACCGACAGATTCCTACGAGCAGTACTTC. This codes for CASSQGPTDSYEQYF. This sequence joins TRBV3-1 (or the pseudogene TRBV3-2) and TRBJ2-7, with a weak D call TRBD1 (5 bases). V dropped 1 base and J dropped 1 base, with 11 bases sitting between them. The CDR3 has 15 amino acids. The V gene's germline CDR1 is LGHDT and CDR2 YNNKEL (reference sequence).

The sample holds one count of this clone. The chain has TRBV6-6 and TRBJ1-1; 7 positions match TRBD1. The CDR3 loop spans 13 amino acids. The ends lost 10 bases at V and 0 bases at J; junction bases unmatched: 5. CDR1 is MNHNY and CDR2 is SVGAGI in the germline V gene (reference sequence). CDR3 in amino acids: CATNRGMNTEAFF. The CDR3 DNA reads TGTGCCACCAACAGGGGAATGAACACTGAAGCTTTCTTT.

The CDR3 spells CASSPPGQYIQETQYF. Written as DNA, the CDR3 is TGTGCCAGCAGCCCTCCGGGACAGTACATCCAAGAGACCCAGTACTTC. The genes are TRBV7-9 and TRBJ2-5; TRBD1 matches at 7 bases. Germline values: CDR1 SEHNR, CDR2 FQNEAQ (reference sequence). This CDR3 spans 16 amino acids. V trimming: 5 bases; J trimming: 1 base; junction bases outside the gene matches: 10. Variable domain in full (rest from reference TRBV7-9 and TRBJ2-5): DTGVSQNPRHKITKRGQNVTFRCDPISEHNRLYWYRQTLGQGPEFLTYFQNEAQLEKSRLLSDRFSAERPKGSFSTLEIQRTEQGDSAMYLCASSPPGQYIQETQYFGPGTRLLVL.

V usage is TRBV5-1 and J usage is TRBJ2-1, with 8 bases that match TRBD2. Trimming removed 0 bases from V and 7 bases from J; junction bases left unmatched: 9. Per the germline V gene, CDR1 is SGHRS and CDR2 is YFSETQ. The CDR3 is 16 residues long. CDR3 nucleotides: TGCGCCAGCAGCTTGGCGGCGGGAGGAGTTGGGAATGAGCAGTTCTTC. Translated, it gives CASSLAAGGVGNEQFF.

The chain recombines TRBV19 with TRBJ2-2, with 11 bases identical to TRBD2. The CDR3 is 15 residues long. Unmatched junction bases numbered 3, after V lost 3 bases and J lost 6 bases. Germline V CDR1 and CDR2: LNHDA, SQIVND (reference sequence). CDR3 bases: TGTGCCAGTAGTATTTTAGCGGGAGGGCCCGGGGAGCTGTTTTTT. Residues: CASSILAGGPGELFF.

A few counts support this clone. The chain uses TRBV28 and TRBJ1-5; TRBD1 aligns across 9 bases. Germline V gene sequence: CDR1 MDHEN, CDR2 SYDVKM. CDR3 size: 16 residues. The trim removed 6 bases at V and 6 bases at J, leaving 12 bases unmatched. The CDR3, as DNA: TGTGCCAGCAGGCTCTTTACAGGGGGCGCAATTCAGCCCCAGCATTTT. Amino acid sequence: CASRLFTGGAIQPQHF.

The genes are TRBV4-2 and TRBJ2-1, with 11 bases fitting TRBD2. The germline gives CDR1 LGHNA, CDR2 YNFKEQ. The junction had 2 bases not matched to a gene; V was cut back by 3 bases and J by 7 bases. The CDR3 sequence is 14 residues long. CDR3 loop: CASSQGLAANEQFF. The DNA of the CDR3 is TGTGCCAGCAGCCAGGGACTAGCGGCTAATGAGCAGTTCTTC.

This chain joins TRBV2 and TRBJ2-7; 7 bases agree with TRBD1. The CDR3 covers 15 residues. With V trimmed by 1 base and J by 6 bases, 9 bases remained unmatched. Germline assignment: CDR1 SNHLY and CDR2 FYNNEI. CDR3: CASSEGGRGYGEQYF. The CDR3 DNA reads TGTGCCAGCAGTGAAGGGGGCAGGGGGTATGGCGAGCAGTACTTC.

The chain has TRBV21-1 and TRBJ2-5; the table's D gene call, TRBD2, was not cross checked with the DNA. TRBV21-1 is a listed pseudogene. The CDR3 loop spans 17 amino acids. CDR3 DNA sequence: TGTGCCAGCAGGACTTTTCACTGCGACTCGGGGGGCGAGACCCAGTACTTC. It encodes CASRTFHCDSGGETQYF.

The chain has TRBV20-1 and TRBJ1-2; possible D gene TRBD1, 5 bases. Per germline, CDR1 DFQATT and CDR2 SNEGSKA (reference sequence). V was pared by 8 bases and J by 7 bases, with 14 bases between. The CDR3 is made up of 11 amino acids. CDR3 DNA sequence: TGCAGTCCCACAGGAAATAGTGGCTACACCTTC. This sequence encodes CSPTGNSGYTF.

The V and J genes are TRBV15 and TRBJ2-7; D is unresolved. Per the germline V gene, CDR1 is LNHNV and CDR2 is YYDKDF (reference sequence). CDR3 length: 15 residues. V was pared by 0 bases and J by 7 bases, with 16 bases between. The CDR3 coding sequence is TGTGCCACCAGCAGAGAGTTAGCCGGTCATCGAGAGCAGTACTTC. It translates to CATSRELAGHREQYF.

This clone was observed a handful of times. This chain uses TRBV29-1 with TRBJ1-3; possibly TRBD1 for D (5 bases). Trimming took off 7 bases at V and 1 base at J, with 11 bases between the two ends. There are 13 residues in the CDR3. Germline CDR1 reads SQVTM; CDR2 reads ANQGSEA. CDR3 nucleotide sequence: TGCAGCGGCCAGGGTTTTTCTGGAAACACCATATATTTT. It codes for CSGQGFSGNTIYF.

This clone was observed a handful of times. The genes are TRBV19 and TRBJ2-3, with 9 bases lining up with TRBD2. The length of the CDR3 is 15 residues. CDR1 is LNHDA and CDR2 is SQIVND in the germline V gene (reference sequence). CDR3 coding DNA: TGTGCATCTCAGAATAGCGGGAGTAGCACAGATACGCAGTATTTT. Amino acid sequence: CASQNSGSSTDTQYF.